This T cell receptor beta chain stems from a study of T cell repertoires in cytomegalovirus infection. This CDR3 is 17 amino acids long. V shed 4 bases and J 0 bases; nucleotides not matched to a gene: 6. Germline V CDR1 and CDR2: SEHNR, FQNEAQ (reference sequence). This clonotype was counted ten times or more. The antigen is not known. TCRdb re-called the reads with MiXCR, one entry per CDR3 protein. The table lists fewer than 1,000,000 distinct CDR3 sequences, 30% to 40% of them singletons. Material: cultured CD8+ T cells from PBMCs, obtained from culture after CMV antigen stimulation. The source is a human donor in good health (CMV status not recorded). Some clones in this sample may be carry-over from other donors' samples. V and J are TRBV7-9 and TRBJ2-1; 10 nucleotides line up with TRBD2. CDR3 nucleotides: TGTGCCAGCAGCTCCCCTCTAGCGGGAGACTCCTACAATGAGCAGTTCTTC. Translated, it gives CASSSPLAGDSYNEQFF.